What follows are 19 T cell receptor beta chains derived from one specimen sequenced in a study of T cells after yellow fever vaccination. TCRdb reprocessed the 5' RACE reads via MiXCR and lists one record per CDR3 protein. The sample holds over 300,000 distinct CDR3 sequences; roughly 4% are singletons and the top ten take less than 25%. Here the sequenced sample was PBMCs, taken on the day of the yellow fever booster vaccination. The receptors come from a man between 18 and 35 years old who received the YFV17D yellow fever vaccine.

This chain uses TRBV29-1 with TRBJ2-6; 7 bases fit TRBD1. Germline V gene lookup returns CDR1 SQVTM and CDR2 ANQGSEA. The CDR3 covers 16 residues. The V and J ends lost 3 bases and 3 bases, in that order; junction bases with no gene match: 8. CDR3 DNA: TGCAGCGTTGAGCCCATAGACAGGGTTGGGGCCAACGTCCTGACTTTC. Translation gives CSVEPIDRVGANVLTF.

This clonotype turned up a few times. The rearrangement joins TRBV12-3 or TRBV12-4 to TRBJ2-5; 7 bases line up with TRBD1. V dropped 4 bases and J dropped 6; count of bases not matched to a gene: 11. The CDR3 extends over 15 amino acids. CDR3 nucleotide sequence: TGTGCCAGCAGTTCCTCCCTTACAGGGGAAAAGACCCAGTACTTC. It translates to CASSSSLTGEKTQYF.

This clonotype has at least ten counts. The chain employs TRBV12-3 or TRBV12-4 and TRBJ2-7; D is possibly TRBD2 (6 bases). This CDR3 comprises 14 residues. V was trimmed by 3 bases and J by 0 bases, leaving 9 bases between them. CDR3: CASSLEGSSYEQYF. CDR3 nucleotide sequence: TGTGCCAGCAGTTTGGAGGGGAGCTCCTACGAGCAGTACTTC.

This clonotype occurred many times. V and J are TRBV5-1 and TRBJ2-5; D ambiguous. CDR1 SGHRS and CDR2 YFSETQ come from the germline V gene. Trimming took 0 bases from V and 5 from J, leaving 14 bases between them. This CDR3 spans 15 amino acids. The CDR3 loop reads CASSLGSSMSETQYF. As DNA, the CDR3 is TGCGCCAGCAGCTTGGGGAGTTCAATGTCGGAGACCCAGTACTTC. Together with reference TRBV5-1 and TRBJ2-5, the CDR3 gives the full variable domain: KAGVTQTPRYLIKTRGQQVTLSCSPISGHRSVSWYQQTPGQGLQFLFEYFSETQRNKGNFPGRFSGRQFSNSRSEMNVSTLELGDSALYLCASSLGSSMSETQYFGPGTRLLVL.

The table lists this clonotype with many counts. The chain has TRBV5-1 and TRBJ2-3; 7 bases align to TRBD2. This CDR3 contains 16 residues. The germline V gene has CDR1 SGHRS and CDR2 YFSETQ. Trimming at V came to 0 bases and at J to 2 bases, leaving 6 bases not matched to a gene. CDR3 sequence reads: CASSLEAGVLTDTQYF. As DNA, the CDR3 is TGCGCCAGCAGCTTGGAGGCGGGGGTCCTCACAGATACGCAGTATTTT.

This clonotype was recorded many times. The CDR3 region has the DNA TGTGCCAGCAGTGAATTTGGGGAGCAGTTCTTC. It translates to CASSEFGEQFF. This sequence joins TRBV25-1 and TRBJ2-1; D ambiguous. Germline V gene sequence: CDR1 MGHDK, CDR2 SYGVNS. The CDR3 extends over 11 amino acids. The V and J ends lost 1 base and 10 bases respectively, with 5 bases between them.

The table lists this clonotype with a few counts. The rearrangement links TRBV4-3 to TRBJ1-2; no definite D call. V was shortened by 4 bases and J by 3 bases, with 12 bases between the two germline ends. In germline, CDR1 is LGHNA, CDR2 YSLEER. The CDR3 extends over 14 amino acids. The CDR3 nucleotides read TGCGCCAGCAGCCCCGGGGAGGGAGACTATGGCTACACCTTC. Encoded protein: CASSPGEGDYGYTF.

This clonotype was found many times. V usage is TRBV5-1 and J usage is TRBJ2-7, with 8 bases fitting TRBD1. V shed 4 bases and J 0 bases; nucleotides not matched to a gene: 6. CDR3 length equals 15 residues. Per germline, CDR1 SGHRS and CDR2 YFSETQ. CDR3 sequence (DNA): TGCGCCAGCAGCAGAACAGGGGGGTCCTCCTACGAGCAGTACTTC. It translates to CASSRTGGSSYEQYF.

This clonotype has a count of ten or more. The chain couples TRBV6-5 to TRBJ1-5, with unresolved D. V lost 2 bases and J lost 3, with 5 bases in between. The CDR3 consists of 13 residues. The germline CDR1 and CDR2 sequences are MNHEY and SVGAGI. CDR3 DNA sequence: TGTGCCAGCAGTTACAGGCCCAATCAGCCCCAGCATTTT. Amino acid sequence: CASSYRPNQPQHF.

This clonotype was recorded many times. The chain joins TRBV5-1 to TRBJ2-1; TRBD2 matches 7 bases. The CDR3 runs 14 residues. Per the germline V gene, CDR1 is SGHRS and CDR2 is YFSETQ. The V and J ends lost 2 bases and 4 bases, in that order; junction bases with no gene match: 3. Here the CDR3 DNA reads TGCGCCAGCAGCTTAGCGGGGCCTTACAATGAGCAGTTCTTC. Residues: CASSLAGPYNEQFF.

This clonotype was seen repeatedly, ten times or more. DNA of the CDR3: TGTGCCAGCAGTTTAGGAGGAGGACAGTTCGAGCAGTACTTC. Translation gives CASSLGGGQFEQYF. This chain links TRBV12-3 or TRBV12-4 with TRBJ2-7; possible D gene TRBD1, 6 bases. V lost 1 base and J 6 bases, leaving 13 bases between the germline ends. The CDR3 spans 14 residues.

This clonotype was observed at least ten times. The rearrangement joins TRBV2 to TRBJ2-5; D is unresolved. Germline V gene data show CDR1 as SNHLY and CDR2 as FYNNEI. The CDR3 runs 14 residues. V was trimmed by 4 bases and J by 2 bases, leaving 11 bases between them. The CDR3 loop is CASSVSQIQETQYF. The DNA for the CDR3 is TGTGCCAGCAGTGTTTCTCAGATACAAGAGACCCAGTACTTC.

In this sample, this clonotype turned up a few times. The chain couples TRBV7-9 to TRBJ2-5; 8 bases line up with TRBD1. Trimming removed 3 bases from V and 3 bases from J; junction bases left unmatched: 12. This CDR3 spans 17 amino acids. CDR1 and CDR2 from the germline V gene are SEHNR and FQNEAQ (reference sequence). The CDR3 spells CASSLGVLTGEKETQYF. The CDR3 nucleotides are TGTGCCAGCAGCTTGGGGGTACTGACAGGGGAAAAAGAGACCCAGTACTTC.

This clonotype was detected a few times. The genes are TRBV7-2 and TRBJ2-5, with D possibly matching TRBD2 (7 bases). The germline CDR1 and CDR2 sequences are SGHTA and FQGNSA. The CDR3 sequence is 14 residues long. The V end lost 2 bases, the J end lost 4 bases, and 11 bases lay between the germline ends. CDR3 loop: CASSLRGAVETQYF. The CDR3 coding sequence is TGTGCCAGCAGCTTACGGGGGGCGGTAGAGACCCAGTACTTC.

This clonotype was found many times. The V gene is TRBV12-3 or TRBV12-4, the J gene TRBJ2-3, with 8 bases fitting TRBD1. This CDR3 has 17 amino acids. V gave up 4 bases and J gave up 1 base; unmatched junction bases: 10. The CDR3 loop is CASSSTGGIKGTDTQYF. DNA for the CDR3: TGTGCCAGCAGTTCCACAGGGGGTATTAAGGGCACAGATACGCAGTATTTT.

This clonotype came up a few times. This chain uses TRBV4-1 with TRBJ1-2; D remains unclear. Germline-derived CDR1 and CDR2 are MGHRA and YSYEKL. The V end was cut by 1 base, the J end by 2 bases, with 8 bases between. This CDR3 is built from 14 residues. As DNA, the CDR3 is TGCGCCAGCAGCCAAGGGACCCTAAACTATGGCTACACCTTC. Its translation is CASSQGTLNYGYTF.

The chain carries TRBV20-1 and TRBJ2-1; tentative D call: TRBD2 (7 bases). The CDR3 extends over 17 amino acids. Germline V lookup: CDR1 DFQATT, CDR2 SNEGSKA (reference sequence). Trimming took 5 bases from V and 9 from J, leaving 29 bases between them. CDR3 region: CSAPSGAIWGGASEQFF. The CDR3 nucleotides read TGCAGTGCTCCGTCGGGCGCTATATGGGGGGGGGCCTCTGAGCAGTTCTTC.

This chain joins TRBV12-5 and TRBJ2-2, with D unclear. With 2 bases removed from V and 2 bases from J, the gap between germline ends came to 0 bases. Per germline, CDR1 LGHNT and CDR2 FRNRAP. The length of the CDR3 is 12 residues. The CDR3 protein is CASGLNTGELFF. In DNA, the CDR3 is TGTGCTAGTGGTTTGAACACCGGGGAGCTGTTTTTT.

This clonotype was seen many times. The rearrangement uses TRBV4-3 and TRBJ2-6; perhaps TRBD2 as D (5 bases). Germline V gene lookup returns CDR1 LGHNA and CDR2 YSLEER. The CDR3 totals 20 residues. The V gene lost 1 base and the J gene lost 2 bases, with 21 bases spanning the gap. CDR3 amino acids: CASSQGGFGLSPTGANVLTF. In DNA, the CDR3 is TGCGCCAGCAGCCAAGGGGGATTTGGACTTAGCCCGACTGGGGCCAACGTCCTGACTTTC.